Shown below are 32 T cell receptor beta chains from a single sample sequenced in a study of OX40 agonist ivuxolimab in advanced cancers. Profiling relied on immunoSEQ multiplex PCR, and the TCRdb table lists in-frame clones only, not all of them. The profile covers roughly 36,000 clones, with about 82% appearing a single time and about 20% taken by the ten largest. The specimen was CD4+ or CD8+ T cells sorted from blood, collected in a trial of the OX40 agonist ivuxolimab. The receptors originated from an adult with an advanced solid tumor such as melanoma, head and neck, liver or kidney cancer.

The chain joins TRBV20-1 to TRBJ2-3; tentative D call: TRBD2 (5 bases). The V end lost 3 bases, the J end lost 10 bases, and 11 bases lay between the germline ends. CDR3 size: 11 residues. In germline, CDR1 is DFQATT, CDR2 SNEGSKA (reference sequence). The CDR3 DNA reads TGCAGTGCTAGCGGACTTTCAGCGCAGTATTTT. It is translated as CSASGLSAQYF.

This chain connects TRBV6-5 to TRBJ2-1, with D uncertain. Trimming left V 6 bases short and J 2 bases short, with 8 bases between. CDR1 and CDR2 from the germline V gene are MNHEY and SVGAGI. This CDR3 has 13 residues. The CDR3 loop is CASSPEPYNEQFF. The CDR3 DNA is TGTGCCAGCAGCCCCGAACCCTACAATGAGCAGTTCTTC.

This chain uses TRBV9 with TRBJ1-1; maybe TRBD1 (5 bases). In germline, CDR1 is SGDLS, CDR2 YYNGEE. V gave up 4 bases and J gave up 10 bases, with 20 bases separating them. This CDR3 has 14 residues. The CDR3 sequence: CASSWRDGEGIAFF. The DNA for the CDR3 is TGTGCCAGCAGCTGGCGGGACGGGGAAGGAATAGCTTTCTTT.

V gene TRBV27 combines with J gene TRBJ2-7, with a weak D call TRBD2 (5 bases). V lost 8 bases to trimming and J lost 1 base, with 15 bases between them. This CDR3 is 14 amino acids long. Germline CDR1 is MNHEY and CDR2 is SMNVEV (reference sequence). Written as DNA, the CDR3 is TGTGCCAGCGCGCTCACCCCGGGATCCTACGAGCAGTACTTC. This gives the protein CASALTPGSYEQYF.

This CDR3 is CASSVGGRGPTDTQYF. The CDR3 nucleotides read TGTGCCAGCAGCGTAGGAGGGAGGGGGCCGACAGATACGCAGTATTTT. The chain couples TRBV9 to TRBJ2-3; D is perhaps TRBD1 or TRBD2 (7 bases each). V lost 0 bases, J lost 3 bases, and 14 bases lay in between. CDR1 SGDLS and CDR2 YYNGEE come from the germline V gene. The CDR3 length is 16 residues.

V and J are TRBV19 and TRBJ2-2; TRBD1 matches 7 bases. V lost 4 bases, J lost 5 bases, and 4 bases stayed unmatched. The length of the CDR3 is 14 residues. Germline V gene data show CDR1 as LNHDA and CDR2 as SQIVND (reference sequence). The DNA of the CDR3 is TGTGCCAGTAGTACTATCAGGGGGACCGGGGAGCTGTTTTTT. Amino acid sequence: CASSTIRGTGELFF.

The genes are TRBV2 and TRBJ2-5; D perhaps matches TRBD2 (5 bases). Germline lookup yields CDR1 SNHLY and CDR2 FYNNEI. The CDR3 has 13 amino acids. Trimming left V 4 bases short and J 7 bases short, with 13 bases between. In DNA form, the CDR3 reads TGTGCCAGCAGTGTGAGGGATTGGGGGACCCAGTACTTC. Its translation: CASSVRDWGTQYF.

This chain connects TRBV5-6 to TRBJ2-5, with D perhaps matching TRBD2 (6 bases). In germline, CDR1 is SGHDT, CDR2 YYEEEE. This CDR3 spans 16 amino acids. V shed 0 bases and J shed 1 base, with 13 bases lying between them. CDR3 loop: CASSLGPLALQETQYF. The CDR3 coding sequence is TGTGCCAGCAGCTTGGGACCCCTAGCGCTCCAAGAGACCCAGTACTTC.

This chain links TRBV4-1 with TRBJ1-2; 10 bases agree with TRBD1. Per germline, CDR1 MGHRA and CDR2 YSYEKL. This CDR3 region has 16 residues. The V segment lost 0 bases and the J segment 5 bases; nucleotides outside the gene matches: 6. Written as DNA, the CDR3 is TGCGCCAGCAGCCAAGATTCGGTGGGACAGGGGTATGGCTACACCTTC. Protein: CASSQDSVGQGYGYTF.

This chain connects TRBV5-1 to TRBJ1-1; D gene uncertain. Trimming left V 4 bases short and J 0 bases short, with 7 bases between. There are 13 residues in the CDR3. Germline V lookup: CDR1 SGHRS, CDR2 YFSETQ. CDR3 sequence reads: CASSEAMNTEAFF. CDR3 coding DNA: TGCGCCAGCAGCGAGGCGATGAACACTGAAGCTTTCTTT.

V and J are TRBV5-5 and TRBJ2-2, with 7 bases that match TRBD1. V shed 2 bases and J 6 bases; nucleotides not matched to a gene: 10. The germline CDR1 and CDR2 sequences are SGHKS and YYEKEE (reference sequence). This CDR3 comprises 16 residues. The CDR3 protein is CASSFGTAFLPGELFF. As DNA, the CDR3 is TGTGCCAGCAGCTTCGGGACAGCCTTCCTCCCCGGGGAGCTGTTTTTT. Drawing the rest from reference TRBV5-5 and TRBJ2-2, the complete variable domain is DAGVTQSPTHLIKTRGQQVTLRCSPISGHKSVSWYQQVLGQGPQFIFQYYEKEERGRGNFPDRFSARQFPNYSSELNVNALLLGDSALYLCASSFGTAFLPGELFFGEGSRLTVL.

This sequence joins TRBV7-9 and TRBJ1-2, with D possibly matching TRBD1 (5 bases). CDR3 length: 14 amino acids. V lost 3 bases to trimming and J lost 1 base, with 9 bases between them. Germline V lookup: CDR1 SEHNR, CDR2 FQNEAQ (reference sequence). The CDR3 DNA follows: TGTGCCAGCAGCTTCTCGACAGTTAACTATGGCTACACCTTC. Protein: CASSFSTVNYGYTF.

V gene TRBV6-4 combines with J gene TRBJ2-1; 10 bases agree with TRBD2. The CDR3 has 15 amino acids. Germline V CDR1 and CDR2: MRHNA, SNTAGT. V shed 9 bases, J shed 8 bases, and the junction held 13 bases outside the gene matches. CDR3 region: CASSKSGGAGDEQFF. The CDR3 DNA sequence: TGTGCCAGTTCGAAGAGCGGGGGGGCCGGGGATGAGCAGTTCTTC.

The chain links TRBV29-1 to TRBJ2-3; 7 nucleotides line up with TRBD1. This CDR3 spans 13 amino acids. The V gene end was trimmed by 6 bases and the J gene end by 3 bases; junction bases not matched to a gene: 6. The germline V gene encodes CDR1 SQVTM and CDR2 ANQGSEA. CDR3 sequence: CSVRQGVTDTQYF. As DNA, the CDR3 is TGCAGCGTGAGACAGGGAGTAACAGATACGCAGTATTTT.

In this sample, this clone turned up a few times. The chain uses TRBV28 and TRBJ2-7, with 10 bases matching TRBD2. Trimming removed 2 bases from V and 5 bases from J; junction bases left unmatched: 3. The CDR3 runs 14 residues. Germline V CDR1 and CDR2: MDHEN, SYDVKM. CDR3 sequence reads: CASSLSGRAHEQYF. The DNA of the CDR3 is TGTGCCAGCAGTTTAAGCGGGAGGGCCCACGAGCAGTACTTC.

V usage is TRBV11-2 and J usage is TRBJ2-3, with D uncertain. The CDR3 covers 14 residues. Trimming pared 4 bases from V and 1 base from J, leaving 9 bases between. CDR1 SGHAT and CDR2 FQNNGV come from the germline V gene. CDR3 DNA sequence: TGTGCCAGCAGCTCCTCCCTGGGCACAGATACGCAGTATTTT. Translating it yields CASSSSLGTDTQYF.

Only one count was recorded for this clone. The J gene is TRBJ1-2, the V gene TRBV6-6, with TRBD1 matching over 11 bases. This CDR3 is built from 15 residues. The germline V gene encodes CDR1 MNHNY and CDR2 SVGAGI (reference sequence). The V and J ends lost 0 bases and 7 bases, in that order; junction bases with no gene match: 4. CDR3: CASSYSKGTGGGYTF. In DNA, the CDR3 is TGTGCCAGCAGTTACTCGAAGGGGACAGGGGGTGGCTACACCTTC.

This clone is medium-sized by share. The chain recombines TRBV6-4 with TRBJ2-2; the D is unclear. The germline gives CDR1 MRHNA, CDR2 SNTAGT. The V gene lost 0 bases and the J gene lost 2 bases, with 4 bases spanning the gap. This CDR3 comprises 14 residues. For the CDR3, the DNA is TGTGCCAGCAGTGACTCGGACAACACCGGGGAGCTGTTTTTT. It yields the protein CASSDSDNTGELFF.

CDR3 amino acids: CASSQDWLSNEKLFF. The CDR3 bases are TGCGCCAGCAGCCAAGATTGGCTCTCTAATGAAAAACTGTTTTTT. The chain recombines TRBV4-1 with TRBJ1-4; D is ambiguous. Germline CDR1 reads MGHRA; CDR2 reads YSYEKL. The length of the CDR3 is 15 residues. Trimming removed 0 bases at V and 3 bases at J, with 8 bases between.

The genes are TRBV30 and TRBJ1-6; 7 nucleotides align to TRBD1. The CDR3 sequence is 15 residues long. J gave up 9 bases and V 3 bases, and 11 bases lay outside the gene matches. Germline CDR1 GTSNPN, CDR2 SVGIG (reference sequence). CDR3 nucleotide sequence: TGTGCCTGGAGACTACCGGCAGGGGGAAGTTCACCCCTCCACTTT. It codes for CAWRLPAGGSSPLHF.

This clone was counted between two and nine times. The chain joins TRBV21-1 to TRBJ1-2; the D segment call TRBD1 is taken from the table without a DNA check. TRBV21-1 is given as a pseudogene. The CDR3 covers 17 residues. The CDR3 loop is CASSKTPRGPLQGGYTF. As DNA, the CDR3 is TGTGCCAGCAGCAAGACCCCCAGGGGGCCCCTCCAGGGTGGCTACACCTTC.

The chain combines TRBV7-9 with TRBJ2-3; 7 bases fit TRBD2. Looked up from germline, CDR1 is SEHNR and CDR2 is FQNEAQ (reference sequence). After removal of 6 bases from V and 3 bases from J, the junction contained 6 bases not matched to a gene. This CDR3 comprises 14 residues. CDR3 loop: CASRLAIGTDTQYF. The CDR3 bases are TGTGCCAGCAGACTAGCGATAGGAACAGATACGCAGTATTTT.

The V call is TRBV25-1, the J call TRBJ2-7, with D perhaps matching TRBD1 (7 bases). In germline, CDR1 is MGHDK, CDR2 SYGVNS. CDR3 size: 13 residues. V was shortened by 6 bases and J by 3 bases, with 12 bases between the two germline ends. Here the CDR3 reads CASRGGQNYEQYF. The CDR3 DNA sequence: TGTGCCAGCAGGGGGGGACAGAACTACGAGCAGTACTTC.

In regard to this clone: An end of the junction does not agree with germline; a read error may underlie this. The V and J genes are TRBV9 and TRBJ2-1; D might be TRBD1 (6 bases). The CDR3 sequence is 18 residues long. Germline V gene sequence: CDR1 SGDLS, CDR2 YYNGEE. The CDR3 nucleotides are TGTGCCAGCAGCGTAAAAAATCACAGGGTTGGCTCCTACAATAAGCAGTTCTTC. Translating gives CASSVKNHRVGSYNKQFF.

The chain employs TRBV6-5 and TRBJ2-1, with unresolved D. V was cut by 6 bases and J by 1 base, with 4 bases left in between. This CDR3 has 12 amino acids. CDR1 and CDR2 (germline): MNHEY, SVGAGI. CDR3 in amino acids: CASRRSYNEQFF. The CDR3 region has the DNA TGTGCCAGCAGGAGGTCCTACAATGAGCAGTTCTTC.

The CDR3 reads CASSPGQGRVAFF. The CDR3 DNA follows: TGTGCCAGCAGCCCCGGACAGGGAAGAGTGGCTTTCTTT. The J gene is TRBJ1-1, the V gene TRBV6-5, with 8 positions matching TRBD1. The V and J ends lost 6 bases and 11 bases, in that order; junction bases with no gene match: 11. The CDR3 has 13 residues. CDR1 MNHEY and CDR2 SVGAGI come from the germline V gene.

This chain joins TRBV9 and TRBJ1-1, with a tentative D call TRBD1 (5 bases). Trimming shortened V by 1 base and J by 10 bases, and 14 bases separated the two germline ends. The CDR3 has 13 residues. Germline-derived CDR1 and CDR2 are SGDLS and YYNGEE. The CDR3, as DNA: TGTGCCAGCAGCGTATCGGCTAAGAGGGGAGCTTTCTTT. It encodes CASSVSAKRGAFF.

To note about this clone: Other DNA sequences within the sample encode an identical CDR3. V is TRBV2 and J is TRBJ2-7, with no clear D. V was pared by 8 bases and J by 3 bases, with 11 bases between. CDR3 length equals 12 residues. CDR1 SNHLY and CDR2 FYNNEI come from the germline V gene. The CDR3 bases are TGTGCCAGCGAGACAAACCTCTACGAGCAGTACTTC. This translates into CASETNLYEQYF.

This chain connects TRBV2 to TRBJ1-5, with a possible D match to TRBD1 (6 bases). The germline V gene has CDR1 SNHLY and CDR2 FYNNEI. V gave up 2 bases and J gave up 9 bases, with 26 bases separating them. The CDR3 totals 18 residues. The CDR3 sequence is CASSESLSRGSIGRPQHF. In DNA form, the CDR3 reads TGTGCCAGCAGTGAAAGTCTCTCCAGGGGTTCAATTGGACGGCCCCAGCATTTT.

The chain recombines TRBV9 with TRBJ2-2; TRBD2 is a possible D gene (6 bases). The CDR3 totals 13 residues. V lost 4 bases and J 6 bases, leaving 10 bases between the germline ends. The germline V gene has CDR1 SGDLS and CDR2 YYNGEE. CDR3 DNA sequence: TGTGCCAGCAGCCCCGCGGGACCCGGGGAGCTGTTTTTT. Translation gives CASSPAGPGELFF.

V usage is TRBV7-9 and J usage is TRBJ2-5; possible D gene TRBD2, 6 bases. Germline V CDR1 and CDR2: SEHNR, FQNEAQ (reference sequence). This CDR3 has 15 residues. The ends were cut back, 1 base at V and 4 bases at J, with 13 bases in the middle. In DNA, the CDR3 is TGTGCCAGCAGCTTAGATGGGGGGTTCCTAGAGACCCAGTACTTC. Its protein is CASSLDGGFLETQYF. Variable domain in full (rest from reference TRBV7-9 and TRBJ2-5): DTGVSQNPRHKITKRGQNVTFRCDPISEHNRLYWYRQTLGQGPEFLTYFQNEAQLEKSRLLSDRFSAERPKGSFSTLEIQRTEQGDSAMYLCASSLDGGFLETQYFGPGTRLLVL.

V and J are TRBV5-5 and TRBJ2-1; 7 nucleotides agree with TRBD2. This CDR3 has 19 residues. Germline V lookup: CDR1 SGHKS, CDR2 YYEKEE (reference sequence). Trimming cost V 1 base and J 2 bases; bases outside gene matches: 15. CDR3 sequence (DNA): TGTGCCAGCAGCTTGTTTTTGTGGGGAGGGCAGGTGACCTACAATGAGCAGTTCTTC. It encodes CASSLFLWGGQVTYNEQFF.